This T cell receptor beta chain emerged from a study of radiation and T cells in renal cell carcinoma. Findings of the study overall: In blood, top tumor clones expanded by 2 weeks, shrinking by 4. Without pretreatment biopsies, baseline tumor clonotype presence was undetermined.

Using immunoSEQ multiplex PCR, the repertoire was profiled, and TCRdb retains in-frame clones only, with some absent. This table has around 100,000 clones, approximately 80% appearing once. Specified time point: blood 4 weeks post-SBRT, at nephrectomy. This sample's treatment: 15 Gy SBRT to primary tumor, nephrectomy 4 weeks later. Nephrectomy followed 15 Gy stereotactic body radiation by 4 weeks. This clone appeared a few times. Its antigen is not known. There are 14 residues in the CDR3. The V end lost 4 bases, the J end lost 9 bases, and 17 bases lay between the germline ends. J is TRBJ2-3 and V is TRBV23-1, with D perhaps assigned TRBD1 or TRBD2 (5 bases each). TRBV23-1 is assigned to the ORF class and has an uncertain function. The receptor was isolated from a man between 60 and 75 years old with renal cell carcinoma. Sequencing used blood, obtained from a patient whose treatment included radiotherapy and nephrectomy. CDR3 DNA: TGCGCCAGCAGTCTCGGGGACCCCGCCGACACGCAGTATTTT. Amino acid sequence: CASSLGDPADTQYF.